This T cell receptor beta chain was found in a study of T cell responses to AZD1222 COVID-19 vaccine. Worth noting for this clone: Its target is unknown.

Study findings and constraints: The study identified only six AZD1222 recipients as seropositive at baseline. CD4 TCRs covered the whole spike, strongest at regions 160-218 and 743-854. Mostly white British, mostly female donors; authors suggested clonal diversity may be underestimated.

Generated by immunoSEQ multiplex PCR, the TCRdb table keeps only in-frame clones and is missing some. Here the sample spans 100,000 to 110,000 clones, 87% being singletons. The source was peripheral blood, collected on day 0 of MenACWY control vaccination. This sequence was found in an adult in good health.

The DNA of the CDR3 is TGTGCCAGCAGCAAAGAACTTGGCAGGGGATGGACTGAAGCTTTCTTT. This sequence encodes CASSKELGRGWTEAFF. The J gene is TRBJ1-1, the V gene TRBV21-1; no check of the table's D call, TRBD1, against the DNA was made. TRBV21-1 is designated a pseudogene. The CDR3 contains 16 residues.